This TCR beta chain was sequenced in a study of breast tumors, draining lymph nodes, adjacent tissues. The V gene's germline CDR1 is MNHEY and CDR2 SVGAGI. CDR3 length: 14 residues. Trimming removed 6 bases from V and 7 bases from J; junction bases left unmatched: 11. Study findings and constraints: Compared with basal-like, luminal-like tumors shared significantly more repertoire with nontumor tissue.

The lymph nodes were axillary draining lymph nodes from breast cancer patients. TCRdb used MiXCR to reprocess the multiplex PCR reads, holding one entry per CDR3 protein. Altogether around 140,000 distinct CDR3 sequences are present, 32% being singletons, with the ten largest covering roughly 2.3%. This clonotype appeared many times. The antigen is not known. The chain is built from TRBV6-5 and TRBJ1-2; TRBD1 matches at 7 bases. Sample: axillary lymph node tissue. This sequence originates from a female donor with breast cancer. Some clones in this sample may be carry-over from other donors' samples. Here the CDR3 reads CASSRGTGDVGYTF. The DNA for the CDR3 is TGTGCCAGCAGCCGTGGCACAGGGGATGTTGGCTACACCTTC.